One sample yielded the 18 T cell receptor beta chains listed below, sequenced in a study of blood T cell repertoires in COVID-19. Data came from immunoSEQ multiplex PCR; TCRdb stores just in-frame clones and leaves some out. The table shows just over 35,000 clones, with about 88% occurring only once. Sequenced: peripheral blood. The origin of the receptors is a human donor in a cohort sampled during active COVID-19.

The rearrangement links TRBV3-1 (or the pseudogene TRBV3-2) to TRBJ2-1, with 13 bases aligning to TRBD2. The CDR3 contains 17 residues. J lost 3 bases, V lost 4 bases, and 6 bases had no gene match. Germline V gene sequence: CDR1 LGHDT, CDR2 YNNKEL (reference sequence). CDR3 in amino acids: CASSRPGTSGDYNEQFF. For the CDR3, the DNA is TGTGCCAGCAGCCGCCCCGGGACTAGCGGGGACTACAATGAGCAGTTCTTC.

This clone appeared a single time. CDR3: CASSPIGQGVGGYTF. CDR3 bases: TGCGCCAGCAGCCCGATCGGACAGGGGGTTGGTGGCTACACCTTC. The chain carries TRBV5-1 and TRBJ1-2; 10 bases are shared with TRBD1. Per germline, CDR1 SGHRS and CDR2 YFSETQ. V was clipped by 4 bases and J by 7 bases; unmatched bases: 10. The CDR3 sequence is 15 residues long.

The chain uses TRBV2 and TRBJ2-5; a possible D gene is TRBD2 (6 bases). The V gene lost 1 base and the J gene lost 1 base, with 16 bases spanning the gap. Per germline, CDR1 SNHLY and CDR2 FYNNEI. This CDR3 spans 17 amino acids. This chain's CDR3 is CASSEVLGLGGQETQYF. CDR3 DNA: TGTGCCAGCAGTGAAGTACTGGGATTGGGGGGCCAAGAGACCCAGTACTTC.

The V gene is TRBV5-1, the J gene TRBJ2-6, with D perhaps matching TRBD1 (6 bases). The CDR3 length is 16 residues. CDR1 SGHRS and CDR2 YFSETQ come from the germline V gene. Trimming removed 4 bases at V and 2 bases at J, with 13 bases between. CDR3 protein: CASSGEQGTGANVLTF. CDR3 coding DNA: TGCGCCAGCAGCGGAGAACAGGGTACTGGGGCCAACGTCCTGACTTTC.

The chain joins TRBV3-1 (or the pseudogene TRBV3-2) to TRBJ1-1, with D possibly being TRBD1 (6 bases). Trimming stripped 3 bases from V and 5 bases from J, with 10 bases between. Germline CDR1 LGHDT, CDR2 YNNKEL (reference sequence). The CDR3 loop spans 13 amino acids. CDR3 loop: CASSQGGRTEAFF. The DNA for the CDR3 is TGTGCCAGCAGCCAGGGGGGGCGGACTGAAGCTTTCTTT.

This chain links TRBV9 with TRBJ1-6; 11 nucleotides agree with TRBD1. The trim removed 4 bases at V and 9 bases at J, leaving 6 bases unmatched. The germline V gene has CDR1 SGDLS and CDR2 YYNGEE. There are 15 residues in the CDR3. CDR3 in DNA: TGTGCCAGCAGCTCGTCCGGGACAGGGGGTTCACCCCTCCACTTT. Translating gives CASSSSGTGGSPLHF.

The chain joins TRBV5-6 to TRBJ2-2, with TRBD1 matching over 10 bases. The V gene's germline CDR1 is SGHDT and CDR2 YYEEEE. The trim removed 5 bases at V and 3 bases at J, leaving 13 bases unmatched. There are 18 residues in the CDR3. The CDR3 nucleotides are TGTGCCAGCAGTCCCAATCACCGGGACAGGGGCGACACCGGGGAGCTGTTTTTT. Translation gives CASSPNHRDRGDTGELFF.

CDR3 region: CASSVTRGNTGELFF. CDR3 bases: TGTGCCAGCAGTGTGACCAGGGGGAACACCGGGGAGCTGTTTTTT. This chain joins TRBV6-4 and TRBJ2-2; weak D call: TRBD1 (6 bases). This CDR3 comprises 15 residues. Germline CDR1 reads MRHNA; CDR2 reads SNTAGT. V lost 4 bases and J 1 base, leaving 10 bases between the germline ends.

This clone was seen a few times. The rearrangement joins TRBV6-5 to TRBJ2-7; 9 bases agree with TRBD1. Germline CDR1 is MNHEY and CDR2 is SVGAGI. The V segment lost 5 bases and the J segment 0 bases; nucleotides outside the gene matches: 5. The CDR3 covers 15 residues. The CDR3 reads CASSTGTGPSYEQYF. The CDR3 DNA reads TGTGCCAGCAGTACCGGGACAGGGCCCTCCTACGAGCAGTACTTC.

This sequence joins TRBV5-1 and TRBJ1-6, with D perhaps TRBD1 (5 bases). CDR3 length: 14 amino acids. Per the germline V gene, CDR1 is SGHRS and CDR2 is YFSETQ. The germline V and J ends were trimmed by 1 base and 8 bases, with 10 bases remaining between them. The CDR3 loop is CASSLWGSDSPLHF. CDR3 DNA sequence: TGCGCCAGCAGCTTGTGGGGCTCCGATTCACCCCTCCACTTT. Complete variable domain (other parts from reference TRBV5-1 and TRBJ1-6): KAGVTQTPRYLIKTRGQQVTLSCSPISGHRSVSWYQQTPGQGLQFLFEYFSETQRNKGNFPGRFSGRQFSNSRSEMNVSTLELGDSALYLCASSLWGSDSPLHFGNGTRLTVT.

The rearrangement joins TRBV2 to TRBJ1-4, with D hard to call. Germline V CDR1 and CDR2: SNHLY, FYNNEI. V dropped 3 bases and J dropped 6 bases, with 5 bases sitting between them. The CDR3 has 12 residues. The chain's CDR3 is CASSDGYEKLFF. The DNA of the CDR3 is TGTGCCAGCAGTGACGGGTATGAAAAACTGTTTTTT.

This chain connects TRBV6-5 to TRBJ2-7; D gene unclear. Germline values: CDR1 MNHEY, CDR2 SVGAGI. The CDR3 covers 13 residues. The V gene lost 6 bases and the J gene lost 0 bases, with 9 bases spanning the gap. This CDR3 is CASREPGSYEQYF. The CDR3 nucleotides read TGTGCCAGCAGGGAGCCGGGCTCCTACGAGCAGTACTTC.

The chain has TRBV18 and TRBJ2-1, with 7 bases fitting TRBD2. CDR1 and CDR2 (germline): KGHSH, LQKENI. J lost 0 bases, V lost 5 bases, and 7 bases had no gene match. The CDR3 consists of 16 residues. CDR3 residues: CASSRGLAASYNEQFF. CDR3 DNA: TGTGCCAGCTCAAGGGGTCTAGCGGCCTCCTACAATGAGCAGTTCTTC.

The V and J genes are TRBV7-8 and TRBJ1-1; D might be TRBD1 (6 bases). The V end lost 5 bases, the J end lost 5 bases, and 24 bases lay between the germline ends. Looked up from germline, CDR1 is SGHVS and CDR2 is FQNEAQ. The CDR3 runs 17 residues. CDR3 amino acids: CASSPLGDTRPGTEAFF. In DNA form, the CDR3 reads TGTGCCAGCAGCCCCCTCGGGGACACCCGACCTGGAACTGAAGCTTTCTTT.

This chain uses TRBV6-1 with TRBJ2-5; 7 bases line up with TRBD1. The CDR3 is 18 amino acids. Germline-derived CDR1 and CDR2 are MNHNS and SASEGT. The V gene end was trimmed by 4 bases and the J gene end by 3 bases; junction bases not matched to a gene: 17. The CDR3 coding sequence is TGTGCCAGCAGTGTAGACAGGGCCGGTGGCCCTCCAAAAGAGACCCAGTACTTC. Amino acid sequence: CASSVDRAGGPPKETQYF.

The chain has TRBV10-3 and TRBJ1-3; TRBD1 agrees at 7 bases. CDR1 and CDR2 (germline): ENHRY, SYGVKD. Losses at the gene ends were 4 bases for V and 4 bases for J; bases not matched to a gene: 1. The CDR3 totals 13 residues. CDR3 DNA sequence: TGTGCCATCAGTGGACAGGGAGGAAACACCATATATTTT. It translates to CAISGQGGNTIYF.

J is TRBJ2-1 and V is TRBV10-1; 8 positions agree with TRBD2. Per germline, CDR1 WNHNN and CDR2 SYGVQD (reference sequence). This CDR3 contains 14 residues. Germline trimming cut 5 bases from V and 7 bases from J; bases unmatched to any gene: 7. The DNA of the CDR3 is TGCGCCAGCAGTCCCGGGGGGGCCTCTAATGAGCAGTTCTTC. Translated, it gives CASSPGGASNEQFF.

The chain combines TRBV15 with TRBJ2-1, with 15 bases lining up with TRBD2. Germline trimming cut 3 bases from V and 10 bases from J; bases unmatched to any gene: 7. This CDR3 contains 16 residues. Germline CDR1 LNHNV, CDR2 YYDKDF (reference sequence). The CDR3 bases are TGTGCCACCAGCAGCCTAGGACTAGCGGGGGGGTTCGAGCAGTTCTTC. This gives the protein CATSSLGLAGGFEQFF.